This passage covers 2 T cell receptor beta chains from one sample sequenced in a study of cytomegalovirus exposure and HLA in healthy donors (dated by TCRdb to the late 2010s). Libraries were constructed by the immunoSEQ multiplex PCR assay. The multiplex PCR relied on a mix of 60 forward primers for TCR Vbeta segments and 13 reverse primers for TCR Jbeta segments. Held by TCRdb, this immuneACCESS table contains in-frame sequences only and omits some clones. Under half of the omission traces to an unresolved V gene where checked; the cause of the rest is unknown. This sample holds 150,000 to 190,000 clones; around 75% were observed only once. Over 1.1% of the sample lies in the top ten. The sample taken for sequencing was PBMCs. Receptors originate from a man in his late teens or twenties in good health and CMV-seronegative.

The table lists this clone with a few counts. At one end, the junction sequence differs from germline, possibly due to a read error. This chain joins TRBV6-5 and TRBJ2-6; no clear D. The germline V gene has CDR1 MNHEY and CDR2 SVGAGI. This CDR3 comprises 13 residues. The DNA of the CDR3 is TGTGCCAGCAGGTACTCTGGGGCCAACGTCCTGACTTTC. This translates into CASRYSGANVLTF.

V and J are TRBV9 and TRBJ2-7; TRBD2 agrees at 7 bases. Trimming took 0 bases from V and 3 from J; bases not matched to a gene: 9. The CDR3 loop spans 16 amino acids. Germline loops: CDR1 SGDLS, CDR2 YYNGEE. In nucleotides, the CDR3 is TGTGCCAGCAGCGTAGGGTCTACTAGCGCCTACTACGAGCAGTACTTC. It specifies CASSVGSTSAYYEQYF.